The source of this TCR beta chain is a study of T cell changes during pregnancy in multiple sclerosis. Germline lookup yields CDR1 MNHEY and CDR2 SMNVEV (reference sequence). The length of the CDR3 is 13 residues. V was clipped by 1 base and J by 4 bases, with 7 bases between them. The method was immunoSEQ multiplex PCR; TCRdb's version includes in-frame clones alone and lacks a portion of them. The repertoire holds fewer than 150,000 clones, with about 95% as singletons. The sample consisted of peripheral blood, taken after pregnancy. This rearrangement joins TRBV27 to TRBJ1-1, with D perhaps TRBD1 (5 bases). The clonotype was recovered from a female donor with multiple sclerosis, enrolled in a pregnancy study. In DNA, the CDR3 is TGTGCCAGCAGTTTATTGGGGGGCACTGAAGCTTTCTTT. Translated: CASSLLGGTEAFF.